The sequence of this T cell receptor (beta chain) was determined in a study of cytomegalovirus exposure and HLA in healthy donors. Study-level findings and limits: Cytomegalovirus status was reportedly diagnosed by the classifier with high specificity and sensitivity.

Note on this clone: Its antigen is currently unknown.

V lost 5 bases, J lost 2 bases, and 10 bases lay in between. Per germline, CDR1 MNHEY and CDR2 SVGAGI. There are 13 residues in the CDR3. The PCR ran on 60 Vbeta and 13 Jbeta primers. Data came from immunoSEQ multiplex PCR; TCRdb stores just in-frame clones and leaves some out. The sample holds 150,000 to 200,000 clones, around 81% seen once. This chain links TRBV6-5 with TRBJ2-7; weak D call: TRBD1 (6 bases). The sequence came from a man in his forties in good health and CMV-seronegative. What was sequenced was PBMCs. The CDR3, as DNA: TGTGCCAGCAGTAGACAGGAAACCTACGAGCAGTACTTC. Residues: CASSRQETYEQYF.